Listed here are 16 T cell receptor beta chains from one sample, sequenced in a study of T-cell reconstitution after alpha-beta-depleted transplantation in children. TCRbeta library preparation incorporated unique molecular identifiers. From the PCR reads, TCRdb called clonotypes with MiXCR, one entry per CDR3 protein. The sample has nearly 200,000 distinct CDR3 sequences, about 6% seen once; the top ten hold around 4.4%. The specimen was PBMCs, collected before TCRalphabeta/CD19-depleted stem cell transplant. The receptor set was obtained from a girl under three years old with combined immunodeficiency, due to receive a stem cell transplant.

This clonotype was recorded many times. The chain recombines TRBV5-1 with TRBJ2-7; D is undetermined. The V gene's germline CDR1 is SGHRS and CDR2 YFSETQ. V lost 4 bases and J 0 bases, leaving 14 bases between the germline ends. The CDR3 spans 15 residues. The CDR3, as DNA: TGCGCCAGCAGCATCCTCGGCCTTTACTCCTACGAGCAGTACTTC. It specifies CASSILGLYSYEQYF.

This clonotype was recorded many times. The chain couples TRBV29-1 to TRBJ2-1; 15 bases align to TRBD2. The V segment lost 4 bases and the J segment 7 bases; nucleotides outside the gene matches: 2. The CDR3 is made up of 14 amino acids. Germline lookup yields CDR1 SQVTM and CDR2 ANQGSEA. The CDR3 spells CSVAGTSGRNEQFF. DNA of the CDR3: TGCAGCGTTGCCGGGACTAGCGGGAGGAATGAGCAGTTCTTC.

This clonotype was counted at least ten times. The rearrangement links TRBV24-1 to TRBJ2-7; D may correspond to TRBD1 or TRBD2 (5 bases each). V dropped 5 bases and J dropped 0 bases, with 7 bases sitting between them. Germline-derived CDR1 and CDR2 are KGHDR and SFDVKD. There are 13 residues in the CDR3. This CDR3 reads CATSGGPSYEQYF. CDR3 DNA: TGTGCCACCAGTGGGGGACCCTCCTACGAGCAGTACTTC.

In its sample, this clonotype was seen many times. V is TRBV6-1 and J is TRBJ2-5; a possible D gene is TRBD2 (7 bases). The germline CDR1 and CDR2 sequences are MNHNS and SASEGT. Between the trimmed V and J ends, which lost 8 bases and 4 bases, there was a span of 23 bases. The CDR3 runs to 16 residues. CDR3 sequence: CASSKGGPGRGETQYF. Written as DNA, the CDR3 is TGTGCCAGCTCAAAGGGGGGGCCGGGTCGAGGAGAGACCCAGTACTTC.

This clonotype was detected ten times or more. This CDR3 reads CAISGLAGVGNEQFF. Here the CDR3 DNA reads TGTGCCATCAGTGGACTAGCGGGAGTAGGAAATGAGCAGTTCTTC. The rearrangement links TRBV10-3 to TRBJ2-1, with 12 bases that match TRBD2. The CDR3 extends over 15 amino acids. Trimming removed 4 bases from V and 7 bases from J; junction bases left unmatched: 5. The V gene's germline CDR1 is ENHRY and CDR2 SYGVKD.

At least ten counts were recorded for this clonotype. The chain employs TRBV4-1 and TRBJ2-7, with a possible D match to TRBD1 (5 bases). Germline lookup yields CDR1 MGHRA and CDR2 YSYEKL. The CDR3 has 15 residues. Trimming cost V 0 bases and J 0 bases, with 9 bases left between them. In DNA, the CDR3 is TGCGCCAGCAGCCAAGATCAGGGAACCTCCTACGAGCAGTACTTC. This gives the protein CASSQDQGTSYEQYF.

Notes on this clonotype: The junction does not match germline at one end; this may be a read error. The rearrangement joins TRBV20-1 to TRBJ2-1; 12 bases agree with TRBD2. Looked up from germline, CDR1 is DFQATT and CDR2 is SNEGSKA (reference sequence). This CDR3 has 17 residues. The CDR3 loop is CCARHLTSGRMNNEQFF. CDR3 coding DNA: TGCTGTGCTAGACACTTAACTAGCGGGAGGATGAACAATGAGCAGTTCTTC.

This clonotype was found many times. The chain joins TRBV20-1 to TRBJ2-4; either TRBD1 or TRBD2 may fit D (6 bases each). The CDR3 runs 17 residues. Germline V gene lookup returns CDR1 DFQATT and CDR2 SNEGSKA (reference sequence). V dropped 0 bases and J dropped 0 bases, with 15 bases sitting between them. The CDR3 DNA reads TGCAGTGCTAGAGATGAGGGGGACTGGGCAGCCAAAAACATTCAGTACTTC. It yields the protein CSARDEGDWAAKNIQYF.

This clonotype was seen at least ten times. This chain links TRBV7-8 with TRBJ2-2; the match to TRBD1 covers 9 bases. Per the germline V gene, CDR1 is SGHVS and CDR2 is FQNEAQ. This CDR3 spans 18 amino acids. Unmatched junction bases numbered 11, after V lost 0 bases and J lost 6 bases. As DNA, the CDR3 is TGTGCCAGCAGCTTAGCGCGGTTCCGACAGGGGGGGGCCGGGGAGCTGTTTTTT. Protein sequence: CASSLARFRQGGAGELFF.

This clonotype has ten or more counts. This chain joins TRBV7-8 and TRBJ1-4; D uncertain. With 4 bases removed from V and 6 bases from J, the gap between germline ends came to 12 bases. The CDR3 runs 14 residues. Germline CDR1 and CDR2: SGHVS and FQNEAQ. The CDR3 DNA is TGTGCCAGCAGCTCCCGACACGGGGATGAAAAACTGTTTTTT. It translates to CASSSRHGDEKLFF.

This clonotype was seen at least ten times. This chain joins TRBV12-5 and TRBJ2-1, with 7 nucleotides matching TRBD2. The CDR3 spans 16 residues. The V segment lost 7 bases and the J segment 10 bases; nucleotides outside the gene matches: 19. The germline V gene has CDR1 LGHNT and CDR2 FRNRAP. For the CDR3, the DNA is TGTGCTAGTGCATTAGTTGTGCGCACGGGAGGAGTGGAGCAGTTCTTC. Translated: CASALVVRTGGVEQFF.

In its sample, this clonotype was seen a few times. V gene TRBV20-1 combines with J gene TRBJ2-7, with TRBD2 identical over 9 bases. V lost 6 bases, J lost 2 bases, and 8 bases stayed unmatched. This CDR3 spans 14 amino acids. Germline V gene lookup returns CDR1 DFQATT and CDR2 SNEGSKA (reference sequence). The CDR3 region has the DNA TGCAGTGCCCGATGGCTAGCGGGAACCTACGAGCAGTACTTC. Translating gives CSARWLAGTYEQYF.

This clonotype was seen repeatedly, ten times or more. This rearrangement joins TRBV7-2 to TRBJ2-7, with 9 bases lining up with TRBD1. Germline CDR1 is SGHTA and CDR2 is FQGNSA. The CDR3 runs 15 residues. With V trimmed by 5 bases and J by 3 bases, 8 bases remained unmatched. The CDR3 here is CASSAAGTGIYEQYF. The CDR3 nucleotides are TGTGCCAGCAGCGCGGCCGGGACAGGGATCTACGAGCAGTACTTC. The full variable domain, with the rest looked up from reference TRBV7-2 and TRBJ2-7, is GAGVSQSPSNKVTEKGKDVELRCDPISGHTALYWYRQSLGQGLEFLIYFQGNSAPDKSGLPSDRFSAERTGGSVSTLTIQRTQQEDSAVYLCASSAAGTGIYEQYFGPGTRLTVT.

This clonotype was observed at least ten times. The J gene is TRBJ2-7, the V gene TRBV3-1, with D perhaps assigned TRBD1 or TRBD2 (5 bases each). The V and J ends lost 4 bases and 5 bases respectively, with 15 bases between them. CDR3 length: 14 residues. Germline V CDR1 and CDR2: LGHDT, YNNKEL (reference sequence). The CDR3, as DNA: TGTGCCAGCAGCCCCGGGAAGGCAGGGAACGAGCAGTACTTC. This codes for CASSPGKAGNEQYF.

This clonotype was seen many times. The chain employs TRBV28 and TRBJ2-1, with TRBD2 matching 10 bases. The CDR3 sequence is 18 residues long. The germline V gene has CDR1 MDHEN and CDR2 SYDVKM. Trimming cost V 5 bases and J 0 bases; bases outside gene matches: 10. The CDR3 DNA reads TGTGCCAGCAGTCTCCCGACTAGCGGGTATAGCTCCTACAATGAGCAGTTCTTC. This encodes CASSLPTSGYSSYNEQFF.

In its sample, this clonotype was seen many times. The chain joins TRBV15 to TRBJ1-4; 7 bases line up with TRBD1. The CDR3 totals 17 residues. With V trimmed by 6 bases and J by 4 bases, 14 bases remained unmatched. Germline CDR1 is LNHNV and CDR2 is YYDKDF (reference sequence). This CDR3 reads CATSPLQRGQINEKLFF. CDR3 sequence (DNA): TGTGCCACCAGTCCCCTACAAAGGGGACAGATTAATGAAAAACTGTTTTTT.